The rows below give T cell receptor beta chains drawn from one sample of a study of blood T cell repertoires in COVID-19. Generated by immunoSEQ multiplex PCR, the TCRdb table keeps only in-frame clones and is missing some. The table includes about 37,000 clones, about nine tenths detected once. Sequencing was done on a sample of peripheral blood. The receptors were sampled from a human donor in a cohort sampled during active COVID-19. Each CDR3 is given with its conserved first and last residue. D genes are given only for firm matches. Expanded clones are given a class, and other clones once, few, many or no size at all.

v_call	j_call	clone_size	d_call	cdr3_nt	cdr3_aa
TRBV7-2	TRBJ2-7	-	-	TGTGCCAGCAGCCCTTTCTCGGGTAGGCAAGAGCAGTACTTC	CASSPFSGRQEQYF
TRBV28	TRBJ2-7	-	-	TGTGCCAGCCAAGGAGGTGTTGCTGTCCACGAGCAGTACTTC	CASQGGVAVHEQYF
TRBV28	TRBJ1-6	-	TRBD1	TGTGCCAGCAGCCTCGTGGGACAGTCGGGCAATTCACCCCTCCACTTT	CASSLVGQSGNSPLHF
TRBV2	TRBJ1-6	-	TRBD1	TGTGCCAGCAGTGAACCGACAGGGGTGGATTCACCCCTCCACTTT	CASSEPTGVDSPLHF
TRBV5-6	TRBJ2-3	-	-	TGTGCCAGCAGCTTGGATGGAGGCAGGGGTACAGATACGCAGTATTTT	CASSLDGGRGTDTQYF
TRBV7-9	TRBJ2-3	-	TRBD2	TGTGCCAGCAGCTTACCAGCGGGGGCCACAGATACGCAGTATTTT	CASSLPAGATDTQYF
TRBV6-4	TRBJ2-7	-	-	TGTGCCAGCAGACGTATAGGGGCCTGCGAGCAGTACTTC	CASRRIGACEQYF
TRBV10-2	TRBJ1-6	-	TRBD1	TGCGCCAGCAGTCTCACTACAGGGGCCTCAGGATCCTATAATTCACCCCTCCACTTT	CASSLTTGASGSYNSPLHF
TRBV11-2	TRBJ2-5	-	TRBD1	TGTGCCAGCAGCCTCGGGACAGCACCGTACCAAGAGACCCAGTACTTC	CASSLGTAPYQETQYF
TRBV2	TRBJ2-7	-	-	TGTGCCAGCAGTGAGGGCAGGGCTCACTCCTACGAGCAGTACTTC	CASSEGRAHSYEQYF
TRBV5-1	TRBJ2-3	-	-	TGCGCCAGTTCACAGGGTGGAGATACGCAGTATTTT	CASSQGGDTQYF
TRBV5-5	TRBJ1-1	-	-	TGTGCCAGCAGCTTGCACGGAGCCAACACTGAAGCTTTCTTT	CASSLHGANTEAFF
TRBV21-1	TRBJ1-6	-	-	TGTGCCAGCAGCTCTCCCGTGGGGCAGCAGGTCCCTAATTCACCCCTCCACTTT	CASSSPVGQQVPNSPLHF
TRBV19	TRBJ2-2	-	-	TGTGCCCGTAGTATGGGGGGGGCGCCGGTCGGGGAGCTGTTTTTT	CARSMGGAPVGELFF
TRBV10-1	TRBJ2-5	-	-	TGCGCCAGCAGAGCACAAGAGACCCAGTACTTC	CASRAQETQYF
TRBV6-5	TRBJ1-5	-	-	TGTGCCAGTCAATACCGGGTCCATTACAATCAGCCCCAGCATTTT	CASQYRVHYNQPQHF
TRBV5-3	TRBJ1-4	once	-	TGTGCCAGAAGCTGGATCCCACCAGGGAGGTTCTTCCAACTGTTTTTT	CARSWIPPGRFFQLFF
TRBV7-9	TRBJ1-1	few	-	TGTGCCAGCAGTTTCGGGCAGGGTGACACTGAAGCTTTCTTT	CASSFGQGDTEAFF
TRBV5-1	TRBJ2-5	-	TRBD1	TGCGCCAGCAGCTTGGGTATGGACAGGGGACAAGAGACCCAGTACTTC	CASSLGMDRGQETQYF
TRBV5-1	TRBJ1-2	few	-	TGCGCCAGCAGCTTCGGACAGTCTAACTATGGCTACACCTTC	CASSFGQSNYGYTF
TRBV19	TRBJ2-3	-	TRBD2	TGTGCCAGCACAACTAGCGGGAACACAGATACGCAGTATTTT	CASTTSGNTDTQYF
TRBV11-3	TRBJ2-5	-	TRBD2	TGTGCCAGCAGCTTACCGGGCCGGGAGGGGCCAGAGACCCAGTACTTC	CASSLPGREGPETQYF
TRBV9	TRBJ1-1	-	-	TGTGCCAGCAGCTCAGGACTGGAGAACACTGAAGCTTTCTTT	CASSSGLENTEAFF
TRBV27	TRBJ1-1	-	-	TGTGCCAGCAGTACAGGGTTGAACACTGAAGCTTTCTTT	CASSTGLNTEAFF
TRBV5-1	TRBJ2-3	-	-	TGCGCCAGCAGCTTGGGGACAAACCCAGATACGCAGTATTTT	CASSLGTNPDTQYF
TRBV5-4	TRBJ2-3	-	TRBD2	TGTGCCAGCAGCTTGGTTGGCGGGGGGGTGACAGATACGCAGTATTTT	CASSLVGGGVTDTQYF
TRBV4-2	TRBJ2-2	-	-	TGTGCCAGCAGCCAAGAACATAACACCGGGGAGCTGTTTTTT	CASSQEHNTGELFF
TRBV29-1	TRBJ2-1	few	-	TGCAGCGTTGAGAGGCGGGACAGATCCTACAATGAGCAGTTCTTC	CSVERRDRSYNEQFF
TRBV4-3	TRBJ2-7	-	TRBD2	TGCGCCAGCAGCCAAGATACTGGGACTAGCGACTACCTATCCTACGAGCAGTACTTC	CASSQDTGTSDYLSYEQYF
TRBV4-1	TRBJ2-1	few	TRBD2	TGCGCCAGCAGCCTTAGCGGGGGGAACGCTGAGCAGTTCTTC	CASSLSGGNAEQFF
TRBV28	TRBJ2-7	-	-	TGTGCCAGCAGGAAGAGTGGAGCGGCATCCTACGAGCAGTACTTC	CASRKSGAASYEQYF
TRBV7-2	TRBJ1-2	-	-	TGTGCCAGCAGCCCAGCGGACGGCTATGGCTACACCTTC	CASSPADGYGYTF
TRBV3-1/TRBV3-2	TRBJ1-3	-	TRBD1	TGTGCCAGCAGCCGAAACAGGGGGTTGGGAAACACCATATATTTT	CASSRNRGLGNTIYF
TRBV7-9	TRBJ1-2	-	-	TGTGCCAGCAGCACCGTGACAGGCAACTATGGCTACACCTTC	CASSTVTGNYGYTF
TRBV10-2	TRBJ2-5	-	-	TGCGCCAGCAGTGAGTCCAGGACAAGGAGAGAGACCCAGTACTTC	CASSESRTRRETQYF
TRBV7-2	TRBJ1-5	-	TRBD1	TGTGCCAGCAGAGGACAGGGGACAGCATCAGGGCCCCAGCATTTT	CASRGQGTASGPQHF
TRBV19	TRBJ1-1	-	-	TGTGCCAGCGCCCCCGGGTGGGGGCGCATGAACACTGAAGCTTTCTTT	CASAPGWGRMNTEAFF
TRBV23-1	TRBJ2-7	once	TRBD1	TGCGCCAGCAGTGTGGGACAGGGACGTTCCTACGAGCAGTACTTC	CASSVGQGRSYEQYF
TRBV9	TRBJ2-3	-	-	TGTGCCAGCAGCGTAGAGGGGGTGGGAACGCAGTATTTT	CASSVEGVGTQYF
TRBV5-1	TRBJ1-2	-	-	TGCGCCAGCAGTCCAGAGGGTGGCTATGGCTACACCTTC	CASSPEGGYGYTF